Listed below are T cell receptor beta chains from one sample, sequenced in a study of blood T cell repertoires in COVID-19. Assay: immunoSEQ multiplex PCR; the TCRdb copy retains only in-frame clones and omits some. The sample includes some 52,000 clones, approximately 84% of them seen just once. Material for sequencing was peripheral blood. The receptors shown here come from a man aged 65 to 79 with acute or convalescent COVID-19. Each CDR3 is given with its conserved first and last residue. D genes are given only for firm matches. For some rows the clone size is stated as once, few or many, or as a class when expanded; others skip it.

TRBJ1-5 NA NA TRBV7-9 CASSSLGDQPQHF TGTGCCAGCAGCTCCCTAGGGGATCAGCCCCAGCATTTT
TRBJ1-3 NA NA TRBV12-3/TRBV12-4 CASQTSSGNTIYF TGTGCCAGCCAGACAAGCTCTGGAAACACCATATATTTT
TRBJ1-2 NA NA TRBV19 CASTLRTANYGYTF TGTGCCAGTACCCTCCGGACAGCTAACTATGGCTACACCTTC
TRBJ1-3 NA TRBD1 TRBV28 CASSPGTAGGNTIYF TGTGCCAGCAGTCCCGGGACAGCCGGGGGAAACACCATATATTTT
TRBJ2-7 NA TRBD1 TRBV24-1 CATSDRGQGYEQYF TGTGCCACCAGTGATCGAGGACAGGGCTACGAGCAGTACTTC
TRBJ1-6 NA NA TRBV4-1 CASSQGDSRSNSPLHF TGCGCCAGCAGCCAAGGGGACTCGAGATCTAATTCACCCCTCCACTTT
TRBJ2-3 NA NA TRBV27 CASSLSETRLADTQYF TGTGCCAGCAGTTTATCGGAGACTAGATTAGCAGATACGCAGTATTTT
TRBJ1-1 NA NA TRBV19 CASSPLYTNTEAFF TGTGCCAGTAGTCCCCTTTACACGAACACTGAAGCTTTCTTT
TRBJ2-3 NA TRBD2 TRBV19 CASTQTSGGTDTQYF TGTGCCAGTACCCAAACTAGCGGGGGCACAGATACGCAGTATTTT
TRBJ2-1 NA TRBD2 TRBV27 CASRKEREWGYNEQFF TGTGCCAGCAGGAAAGAGCGGGAGTGGGGGTACAATGAGCAGTTCTTC
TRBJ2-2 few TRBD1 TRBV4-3 CASSSTGGEDTGELFF TGCGCCAGCAGTTCGACAGGGGGCGAGGACACCGGGGAGCTGTTTTTT
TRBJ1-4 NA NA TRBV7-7 CASSPLGGIREKLFF TGTGCCAGCAGCCCCTTGGGGGGGATTCGTGAAAAACTGTTTTTT
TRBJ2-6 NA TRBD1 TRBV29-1 CSAGTAFSGANVLTF TGCAGCGCCGGGACAGCTTTCTCTGGGGCCAACGTCCTGACTTTC
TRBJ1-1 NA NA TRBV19 CASSEARGTEAFF TGTGCCAGTAGTGAAGCAAGGGGCACTGAAGCTTTCTTT
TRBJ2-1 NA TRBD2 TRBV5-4 CASSVGLAVYNEQFF TGTGCCAGCAGCGTGGGACTAGCGGTCTACAATGAGCAGTTCTTC
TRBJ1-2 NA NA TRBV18 CASSPPNRASNYGYTF TGTGCCAGCTCACCCCCTAACAGGGCGTCGAACTATGGCTACACCTTC
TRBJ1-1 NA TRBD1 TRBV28 CASWNQGEYAFF TGTGCCAGCTGGAATCAGGGGGAATATGCTTTCTTT
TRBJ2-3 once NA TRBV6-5 CASSVARSREQYF TGTGCCAGCAGCGTTGCTCGCTCCCGCGAGCAGTATTTT
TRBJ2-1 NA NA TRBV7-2 CASSLRVLGYNEQFF TGTGCCAGCAGCTTAAGAGTGCTCGGCTACAATGAGCAGTTCTTC
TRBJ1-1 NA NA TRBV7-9 CASSSSRRVNEAFF TGTGCCAGCAGCTCCTCCCGGCGGGTCAATGAAGCTTTCTTT
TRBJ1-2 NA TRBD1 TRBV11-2 CASSLGQGRYGYTF TGTGCCAGCAGCTTAGGACAGGGGCGCTATGGCTACACCTTC
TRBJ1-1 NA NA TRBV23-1 CASSQRPGIAEAFF TGCGCCAGCAGTCAACGACCAGGGATCGCTGAAGCTTTCTTT
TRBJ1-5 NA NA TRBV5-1 CASSLNGQFNQPQHF TGCGCCAGCAGCTTAAACGGACAGTTCAATCAGCCCCAGCATTTT
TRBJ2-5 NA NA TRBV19 CASSPLGSAQETQYF TGTGCCAGTAGTCCCTTGGGTAGCGCGCAAGAGACCCAGTACTTC
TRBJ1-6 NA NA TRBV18 CASSALDGVDSPLHF TGTGCCAGCTCAGCCTTGGACGGGGTTGATTCACCCCTCCACTTT
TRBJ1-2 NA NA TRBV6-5 CASSPVSYYGYTF TGTGCCAGCAGCCCGGTTTCGTACTATGGCTACACCTTC